The table lists the clone carrying this TCR beta chain with a count of one. Unmatched junction bases numbered 6, after V lost 7 bases and J lost 3 bases. The CDR3 spans 14 residues. CDR1 LGHDT and CDR2 YNNKEL come from the germline V gene (reference sequence). The data were taken from a study of blood T cell repertoires in COVID-19. Study overall: Collection of acute and convalescent COVID-19 samples took place in the United States, Italy and Spain.

The data were produced by immunoSEQ multiplex PCR, yet TCRdb's version contains in-frame clones alone and is incomplete. The data show 200,000 to 250,000 clones, 80% to 90% seen once. The origin of this receptor is a woman in her late teens or twenties in a cohort exposed to, infected with or recovered from COVID-19 (not recorded which). The sequenced sample was PBMCs or T cells enriched from blood (not recorded which). The V and J genes are TRBV3-1 (or the pseudogene TRBV3-2) and TRBJ1-5, with 7 bases aligning to TRBD1. The CDR3 sequence is CASTTGTSNQPQHF. DNA of the CDR3: TGTGCCAGCACGACAGGGACTTCCAATCAGCCCCAGCATTTT.